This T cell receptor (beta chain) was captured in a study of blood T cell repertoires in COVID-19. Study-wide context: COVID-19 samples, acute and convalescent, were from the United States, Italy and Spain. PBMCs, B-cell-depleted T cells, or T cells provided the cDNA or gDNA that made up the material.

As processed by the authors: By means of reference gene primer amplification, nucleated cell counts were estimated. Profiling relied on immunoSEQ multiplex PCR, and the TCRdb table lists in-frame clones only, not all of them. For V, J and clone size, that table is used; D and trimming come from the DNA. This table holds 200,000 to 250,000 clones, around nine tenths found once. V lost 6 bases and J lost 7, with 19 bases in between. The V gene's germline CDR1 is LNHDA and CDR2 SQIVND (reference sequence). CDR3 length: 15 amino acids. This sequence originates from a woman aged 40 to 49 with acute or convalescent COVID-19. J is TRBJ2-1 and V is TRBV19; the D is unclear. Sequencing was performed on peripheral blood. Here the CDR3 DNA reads TGTGCCAGTAGAACGATGAACCCCCCGGGTAATGAGCAGTTCTTC. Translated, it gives CASRTMNPPGNEQFF. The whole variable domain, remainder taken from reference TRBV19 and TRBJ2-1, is DGGITQSPKYLFRKEGQNVTLSCEQNLNHDAMYWYRQDPGQGLRLIYYSQIVNDFQKGDIAEGYSVSREKKESFPLTVTSAQKNPTAFYLCASRTMNPPGNEQFFGPGTRLTVL.